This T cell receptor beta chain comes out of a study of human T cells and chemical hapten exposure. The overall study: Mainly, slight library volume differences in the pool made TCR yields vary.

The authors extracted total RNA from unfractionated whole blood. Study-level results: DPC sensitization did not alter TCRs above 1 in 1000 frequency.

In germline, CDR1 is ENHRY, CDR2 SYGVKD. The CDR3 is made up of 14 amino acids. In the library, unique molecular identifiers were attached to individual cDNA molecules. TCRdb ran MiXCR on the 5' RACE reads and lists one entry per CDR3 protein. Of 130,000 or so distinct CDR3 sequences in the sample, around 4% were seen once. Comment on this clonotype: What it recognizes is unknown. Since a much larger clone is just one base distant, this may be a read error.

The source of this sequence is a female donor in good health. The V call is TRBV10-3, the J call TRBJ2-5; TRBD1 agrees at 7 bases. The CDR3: CAISWTGTQEAQYF. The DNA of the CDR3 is TGTGCCATCAGCTGGACAGGCACCCAAGAGGCCCAGTACTTC.